Listed below are T cell receptor beta chains from one sample, sequenced in a study of blood T cell repertoires in COVID-19. Sequencing was performed with immunoSEQ multiplex PCR; in TCRdb, only in-frame clones are kept and a portion is missing. Of around 140,000 clones detected, 84% appear once; the ten largest clones hold 4.5% to 5.5%. Material for sequencing was peripheral blood. The receptors stem from a human donor in a cohort sampled during active COVID-19. Each CDR3 is given with its conserved first and last residue. Some rows mark clone size as missing; the rest say once, few, many or name a class of expanded clone.

once TRBJ2-5 TRBV7-9 15 CASSLFGTRQGTQYF
. TRBJ2-1 TRBV19 15 CASSIAQGVVNEQFF
. TRBJ1-5 TRBV30 15 CAWSVREGARQPQHF
few TRBJ2-2 TRBV5-4 16 CASSRPTEINTGELFF
. TRBJ1-1 TRBV7-6 13 CASSLGEETEAFF
. TRBJ1-6 TRBV6-6 15 CASIPGGTGNSPLHF
. TRBJ2-2 TRBV21-1 15 CASSTGQVSDGELFF
. TRBJ2-1 TRBV7-3 13 CASSPGSYNEQFF
once TRBJ1-2 TRBV6-5 14 CASSYSRHNYGYTF
. TRBJ2-1 TRBV7-3 16 CASSPRQGSSYNEQFF
few TRBJ1-4 TRBV5-8 14 CASGGAGPNEKLFF